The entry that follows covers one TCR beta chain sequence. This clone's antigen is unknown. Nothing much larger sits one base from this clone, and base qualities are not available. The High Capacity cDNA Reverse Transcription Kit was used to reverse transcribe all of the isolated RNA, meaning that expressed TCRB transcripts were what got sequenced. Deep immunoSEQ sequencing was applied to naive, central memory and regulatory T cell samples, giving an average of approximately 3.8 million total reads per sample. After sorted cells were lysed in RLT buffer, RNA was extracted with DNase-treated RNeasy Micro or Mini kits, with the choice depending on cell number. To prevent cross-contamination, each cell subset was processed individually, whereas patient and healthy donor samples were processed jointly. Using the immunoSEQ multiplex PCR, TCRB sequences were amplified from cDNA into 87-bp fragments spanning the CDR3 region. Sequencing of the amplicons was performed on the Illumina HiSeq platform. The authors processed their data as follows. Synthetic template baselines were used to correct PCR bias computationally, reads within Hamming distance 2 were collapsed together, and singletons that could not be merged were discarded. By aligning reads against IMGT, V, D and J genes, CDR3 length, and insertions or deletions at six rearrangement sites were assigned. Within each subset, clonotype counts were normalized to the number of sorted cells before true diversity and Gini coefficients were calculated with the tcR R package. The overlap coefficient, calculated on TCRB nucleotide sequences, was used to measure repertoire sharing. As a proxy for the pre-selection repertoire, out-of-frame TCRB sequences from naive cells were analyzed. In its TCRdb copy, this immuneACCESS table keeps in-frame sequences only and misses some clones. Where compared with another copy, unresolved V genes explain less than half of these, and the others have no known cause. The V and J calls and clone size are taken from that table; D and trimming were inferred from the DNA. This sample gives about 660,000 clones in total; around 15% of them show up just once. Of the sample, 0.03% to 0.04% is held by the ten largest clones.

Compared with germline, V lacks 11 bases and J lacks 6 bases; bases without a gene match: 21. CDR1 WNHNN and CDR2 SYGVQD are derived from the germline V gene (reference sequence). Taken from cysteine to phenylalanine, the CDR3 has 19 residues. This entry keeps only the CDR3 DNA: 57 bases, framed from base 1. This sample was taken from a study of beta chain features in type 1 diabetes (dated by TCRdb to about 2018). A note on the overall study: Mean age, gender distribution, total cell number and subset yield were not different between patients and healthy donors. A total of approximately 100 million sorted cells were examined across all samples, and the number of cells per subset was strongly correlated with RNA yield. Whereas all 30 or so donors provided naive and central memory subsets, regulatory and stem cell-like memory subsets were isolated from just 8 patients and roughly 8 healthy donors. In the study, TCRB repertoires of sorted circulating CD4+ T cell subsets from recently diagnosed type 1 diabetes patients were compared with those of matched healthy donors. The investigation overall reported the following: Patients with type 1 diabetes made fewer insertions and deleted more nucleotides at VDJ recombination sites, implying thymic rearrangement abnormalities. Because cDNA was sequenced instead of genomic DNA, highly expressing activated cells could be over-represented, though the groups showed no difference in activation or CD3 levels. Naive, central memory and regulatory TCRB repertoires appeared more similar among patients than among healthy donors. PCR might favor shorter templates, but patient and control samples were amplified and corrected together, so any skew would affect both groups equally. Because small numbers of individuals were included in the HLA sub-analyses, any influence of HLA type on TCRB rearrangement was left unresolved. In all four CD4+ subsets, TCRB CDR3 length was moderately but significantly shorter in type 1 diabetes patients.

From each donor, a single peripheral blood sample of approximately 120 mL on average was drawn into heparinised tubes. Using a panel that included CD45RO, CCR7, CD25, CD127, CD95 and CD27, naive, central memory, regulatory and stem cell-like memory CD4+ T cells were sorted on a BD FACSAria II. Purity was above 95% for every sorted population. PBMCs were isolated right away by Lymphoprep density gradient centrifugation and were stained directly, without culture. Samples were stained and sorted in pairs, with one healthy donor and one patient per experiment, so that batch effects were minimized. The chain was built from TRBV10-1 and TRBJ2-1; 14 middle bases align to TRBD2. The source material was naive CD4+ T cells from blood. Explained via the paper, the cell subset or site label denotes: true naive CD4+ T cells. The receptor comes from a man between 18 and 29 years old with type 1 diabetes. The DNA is TGCGCCGCTGCGCCGGGACTAGCGGGAGTTGCCGGGGCTTTCAATGAGCAGTTCTTC. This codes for CAAAPGLAGVAGAFNEQFF.